This entry lists 23 T cell receptor beta chains sequenced from one sample in a study of CD8+ T cells in alopecia areata. Treatment in this sample: oral pan-JAK inhibitor, 5-10 mg twice daily. Extracted from the samples, RNA was reverse transcribed into cDNA to serve as the sequencing template. Repertoires were generated with immunoSEQ multiplex PCR, while TCRdb's copy carries only in-frame clones and drops some. The sample lists 120,000 to 150,000 clones, 82% seen once, with approximately 25% in the top ten. The material was CD8+ T cells sorted from blood, obtained at week 4, from a patient treated with tofacitinib. Source of these receptors: a human donor with alopecia areata.

The J gene is TRBJ2-7, the V gene TRBV7-2; 14 bases fit TRBD2. Germline values: CDR1 SGHTA, CDR2 FQGNSA. The CDR3 contains 16 residues. J gave up 3 bases and V 5 bases, and 6 bases lay outside the gene matches. Here the CDR3 reads CASSPTTSGGGYEQYF. DNA for the CDR3: TGTGCCAGCAGCCCGACGACTAGCGGGGGGGGCTACGAGCAGTACTTC.

The chain couples TRBV29-1 to TRBJ2-3; D is possibly TRBD1 or TRBD2 (5 bases each). In germline, CDR1 is SQVTM, CDR2 ANQGSEA. Trimming cost V 0 bases and J 2 bases, with 12 bases left between them. The CDR3 has 15 residues. In DNA, the CDR3 is TGCAGCGTTGAAGATGAGGGGCTCTTCACAGATACGCAGTATTTT. This codes for CSVEDEGLFTDTQYF.

V is TRBV9 and J is TRBJ2-3; TRBD1 agrees at 8 bases. The CDR3 is made up of 16 amino acids. Germline trimming cut 6 bases from V and 5 bases from J; bases unmatched to any gene: 14. Germline assignment: CDR1 SGDLS and CDR2 YYNGEE. CDR3 sequence: CASTRGRTLSVDTQYF. CDR3 bases: TGTGCCAGCACCAGGGGGCGGACCCTCAGTGTAGATACGCAGTATTTT. The variable domain in full, completed from reference TRBV9 and TRBJ2-3, reads DSGVTQTPKHLITATGQRVTLRCSPRSGDLSVYWYQQSLDQGLQFLIQYYNGEERAKGNILERFSAQQFPDLHSELNLSSLELGDSALYFCASTRGRTLSVDTQYFGPGTRLTVL.

This rearrangement joins TRBV29-1 to TRBJ1-2; D gene unclear. The V end lost 5 bases, the J end lost 7 bases, and 14 bases lay between the germline ends. In germline, CDR1 is SQVTM, CDR2 ANQGSEA. The CDR3 loop spans 12 amino acids. The CDR3 reads CSVPRSSGGYTF. The CDR3, as DNA: TGCAGCGTTCCAAGGTCCTCGGGTGGCTACACCTTC.

The chain is built from TRBV4-2 and TRBJ2-1; 9 bases agree with TRBD2. The germline gives CDR1 LGHNA, CDR2 YNFKEQ. This CDR3 spans 14 amino acids. Trimming cost V 1 base and J 5 bases; bases outside gene matches: 0. The CDR3 region is CASSQASGDNEQFF. The DNA for the CDR3 is TGTGCCAGCAGCCAAGCTAGCGGGGACAATGAGCAGTTCTTC.

This clone occurred a few times. The V call is TRBV29-1, the J call TRBJ2-7; weak D call: TRBD1 (6 bases). The CDR3 extends over 15 amino acids. Germline V gene lookup returns CDR1 SQVTM and CDR2 ANQGSEA. Trimming cost V 0 bases and J 0 bases, with 12 bases left between them. The DNA for the CDR3 is TGCAGCGTTGAAGAACCGCACAGGGACTCCTACGAGCAGTACTTC. It codes for CSVEEPHRDSYEQYF.

The rearrangement links TRBV7-9 to TRBJ2-1; no definite D call. The CDR3 runs to 12 residues. Germline V gene sequence: CDR1 SEHNR, CDR2 FQNEAQ (reference sequence). The V end lost 3 bases, the J end lost 10 bases, and 10 bases lay between the germline ends. CDR3 bases: TGTGCCAGCAGCTTGATGGGTCGAGAGCAGTTCTTC. Its protein is CASSLMGREQFF.

CDR3 residues: CASSLSTSGTPTEEQYF. CDR3 in DNA: TGTGCCAGCAGTTTATCGACTAGCGGGACTCCGACGGAAGAGCAGTACTTC. The chain couples TRBV28 to TRBJ2-7; 11 nucleotides agree with TRBD2. The germline CDR1 and CDR2 sequences are MDHEN and SYDVKM. Trimming at V came to 1 base and at J to 7 bases, leaving 12 bases not matched to a gene. CDR3 length: 17 amino acids.

The chain uses TRBV6-5 and TRBJ1-6; 9 bases agree with TRBD1. The V gene's germline CDR1 is MNHEY and CDR2 SVGAGI. The CDR3 sequence is 14 residues long. The V and J ends lost 6 bases and 7 bases, in that order; junction bases with no gene match: 4. The CDR3 protein is CASSPGQGNSPLHF. The DNA for the CDR3 is TGTGCCAGCAGCCCCGGACAGGGGAATTCACCCCTCCACTTT.

This clone ranks as medium-sized. The CDR3 carries no conserved terminal phenylalanine or tryptophan, so it likely arises from a read error. The DNA is omitted, as the CDR3 cannot be located on it reliably, and the CDR3 follows TCRdb's listing. The chain joins TRBV4-1 to TRBJ2-7; the listed D gene, TRBD1, was not tested against the DNA. Germline CDR1 is MGHRA and CDR2 is YSYEKL. The CDR3 spans 13 residues, counting both ends. The CDR3 loop reads CASSQDRGTGLVC.

This clone occurred a few times. Other nucleotide sequences in the sample specify the same CDR3. This rearrangement joins TRBV19 to TRBJ2-7; possibly TRBD2 for D (5 bases). Germline V gene lookup returns CDR1 LNHDA and CDR2 SQIVND (reference sequence). The CDR3 contains 12 residues. Trimming stripped 3 bases from V and 5 bases from J, with 8 bases between. The CDR3: CASSIGSDEQYF. The CDR3 DNA reads TGTGCCAGTAGTATCGGTAGCGACGAGCAGTACTTC.

CDR3 amino acids: CASRTGTGGSYEQYF. The CDR3 DNA is TGTGCCAGCAGAACAGGGACAGGGGGTTCCTACGAGCAGTACTTC. The V gene is TRBV6-5, the J gene TRBJ2-7; TRBD1 matches at 11 bases. The CDR3 is 15 residues long. Trimming at V came to 6 bases and at J to 1 base, leaving 5 bases not matched to a gene. In germline, CDR1 is MNHEY, CDR2 SVGAGI.

This clone showed up just a few times. DNA for the CDR3: TGCGCCAGCAGTGAGGAGCACGAGCAGTACTTC. Its protein is CASSEEHEQYF. The V and J genes are TRBV10-2 and TRBJ2-7; no clear D. Germline-derived CDR1 and CDR2 are WSHSY and SAAADI. The V end was cut by 2 bases, the J end by 5 bases, with 4 bases between. This CDR3 spans 11 amino acids.

This chain links TRBV4-3 with TRBJ2-6; D remains ambiguous. The germline V and J ends were trimmed by 0 bases and 4 bases, with 13 bases remaining between them. This CDR3 is 17 amino acids long. Germline V lookup: CDR1 LGHNA, CDR2 YSLEER. The CDR3 loop is CASSQDPGSLGANVLTF. The DNA for the CDR3 is TGCGCCAGCAGCCAAGATCCGGGTTCCCTGGGGGCCAACGTCCTGACTTTC.

CDR3: CASSFGLSASTDTQYF. Here the CDR3 DNA reads TGTGCCAGCAGTTTTGGGCTAAGCGCTAGCACAGATACGCAGTATTTT. The gene calls are TRBV27 and TRBJ2-3; D uncertain. The V gene lost 3 bases and the J gene lost 0 bases, with 13 bases spanning the gap. The CDR3 is 16 residues long. Germline assignment: CDR1 MNHEY and CDR2 SMNVEV (reference sequence).

The chain combines TRBV4-3 with TRBJ2-2; D is possibly TRBD2 (5 bases). V was shortened by 1 base and J by 7 bases, with 16 bases between the two germline ends. The CDR3 is made up of 16 amino acids. Germline values: CDR1 LGHNA, CDR2 YSLEER. The CDR3 sequence: CASSQGTGSKGGELFF. DNA for the CDR3: TGCGCCAGCAGCCAAGGGACGGGAAGTAAGGGCGGGGAGCTGTTTTTT.

V gene TRBV7-9 combines with J gene TRBJ1-2; 8 bases match TRBD1. Germline V gives CDR1 SEHNR, CDR2 FQNEAQ (reference sequence). V dropped 2 bases and J dropped 5; count of bases not matched to a gene: 1. The CDR3 has 13 residues. The CDR3 DNA follows: TGTGCCAGCAGCTTACAGGGGGCATATGGCTACACCTTC. Protein product: CASSLQGAYGYTF.

The chain uses TRBV5-6 and TRBJ1-2, with unresolved D. V lost 9 bases to trimming and J lost 2 bases, with 14 bases between them. CDR1 and CDR2 (germline): SGHDT, YYEEEE. The CDR3 is 13 amino acids. This CDR3 reads CATGAGKNYGYTF. The CDR3, as DNA: TGTGCCACCGGTGCCGGGAAGAACTATGGCTACACCTTC.

The chain recombines TRBV19 with TRBJ1-4; D not certain. The CDR3 runs to 14 residues. CDR1 is LNHDA, CDR2 SQIVND, per germline (reference sequence). V lost 4 bases, J lost 3 bases, and 9 bases lay in between. The CDR3 bases are TGTGCCAGTAGTAATCGGAAACCTAATGAAAAACTGTTTTTT. This translates into CASSNRKPNEKLFF.

V gene TRBV6-6 combines with J gene TRBJ2-1; 10 nucleotides agree with TRBD1. This CDR3 spans 13 amino acids. Trimming took 7 bases from V and 8 from J; bases not matched to a gene: 5. In germline, CDR1 is MNHNY, CDR2 SVGAGI (reference sequence). The CDR3 protein is CASKSGTGDEQFF. The CDR3, as DNA: TGTGCCAGCAAATCCGGGACAGGGGATGAGCAGTTCTTC.

This chain uses TRBV19 with TRBJ2-6; a possible D gene is TRBD1 (5 bases). CDR1 and CDR2 (germline): LNHDA, SQIVND (reference sequence). The CDR3 totals 18 residues. V was clipped by 7 bases and J by 0 bases, with 19 bases between them. CDR3 nucleotides: TGTGCCAGTATATCCACAGTTCTAAGGGGCTCTGGGGCCAACGTCCTGACTTTC. Its protein is CASISTVLRGSGANVLTF.

The CDR3: CASSYSQRGSNEQFF. DNA of the CDR3: TGTGCCAGCAGTTACTCCCAGCGGGGTAGCAATGAGCAGTTCTTC. The V and J genes are TRBV6-5 and TRBJ2-1, with 7 bases aligning to TRBD2. CDR1 and CDR2 (germline): MNHEY, SVGAGI. With V trimmed by 0 bases and J by 6 bases, 5 bases remained unmatched. The CDR3 runs 15 residues.

This clone came up once. V usage is TRBV7-8 and J usage is TRBJ1-6, with 8 bases aligning to TRBD1. The V segment lost 4 bases and the J segment 7 bases; nucleotides outside the gene matches: 6. The CDR3 totals 15 residues. Germline V gene lookup returns CDR1 SGHVS and CDR2 FQNEAQ. The CDR3 reads CASSSLTGVNSPLHF. DNA for the CDR3: TGTGCCAGCAGCTCTCTGACAGGGGTGAATTCACCCCTCCACTTT.